Here is one T cell receptor (beta chain) with its context. The target antigen is unknown. Trimming took 0 bases from V and 9 from J, leaving 11 bases between them. There are 14 residues in the CDR3. Germline V CDR1 and CDR2: MGHRA, YSYEKL. This table comes from immunoSEQ multiplex PCR, and its TCRdb copy is limited to in-frame clones, with some not included. This table holds hundreds of thousands of clones, about 87% found once. The sample is drawn from a study of Ad26.COV2.S vaccination and SARS-CoV-2 variants. Study information: Ad26.COV2.S shots went into the muscle once or twice, 56 days apart. Findings and limits, study-wide: People who got the vaccine or the placebo had similar non-spike TCR breadth. Substantial breadth in spike-specific CD8+ and CD4+ T cell responses was reportedly seen after vaccination.

This sample's treatment: some 20 received Ad26.COV2.S at low or high dose, single or two shots; about 5 received placebo; per-sample allocation not given. On day 63 after the first injection, vaccine and placebo recipients gave samples. The sequence was collected from a person aged 18-60 years who received the Ad26.COV2.S COVID-19 vaccine or a placebo. This chain connects TRBV4-1 to TRBJ2-2, with D unresolved. Specimen: peripheral blood, collected in a trial of Ad26.COV2.S vaccine versus placebo. The CDR3 DNA follows: TGCGCCAGCAGCCAAGATACGGAGAGACGGGAGCTGTTTTTT. Translation: CASSQDTERRELFF.